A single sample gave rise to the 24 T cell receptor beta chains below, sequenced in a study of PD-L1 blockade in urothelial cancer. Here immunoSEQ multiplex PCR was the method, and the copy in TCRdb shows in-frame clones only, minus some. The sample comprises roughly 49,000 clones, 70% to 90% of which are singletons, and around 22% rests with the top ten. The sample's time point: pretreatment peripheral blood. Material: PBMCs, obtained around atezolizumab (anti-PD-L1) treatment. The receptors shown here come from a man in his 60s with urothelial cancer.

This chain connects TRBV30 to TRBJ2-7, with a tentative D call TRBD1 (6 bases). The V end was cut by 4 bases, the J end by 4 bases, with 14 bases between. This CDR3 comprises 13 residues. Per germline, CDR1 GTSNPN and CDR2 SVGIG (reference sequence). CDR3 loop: CAWTQGYGYEQYF. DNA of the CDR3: TGTGCCTGGACCCAGGGGTACGGTTACGAGCAGTACTTC.

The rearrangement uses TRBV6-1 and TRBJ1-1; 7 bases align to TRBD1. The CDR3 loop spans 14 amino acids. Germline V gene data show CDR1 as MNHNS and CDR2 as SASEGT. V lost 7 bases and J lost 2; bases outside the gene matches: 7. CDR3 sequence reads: CASKPDRSNTEAFF. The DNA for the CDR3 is TGTGCCAGCAAGCCGGACAGGTCTAACACTGAAGCTTTCTTT.

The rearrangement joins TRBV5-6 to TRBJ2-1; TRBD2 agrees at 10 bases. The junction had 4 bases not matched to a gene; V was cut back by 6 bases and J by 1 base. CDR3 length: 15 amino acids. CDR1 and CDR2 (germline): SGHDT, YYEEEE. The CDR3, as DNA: TGTGCCAGCACCGTAGCGGGGGGTTCCTACAATGAGCAGTTCTTC. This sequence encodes CASTVAGGSYNEQFF.

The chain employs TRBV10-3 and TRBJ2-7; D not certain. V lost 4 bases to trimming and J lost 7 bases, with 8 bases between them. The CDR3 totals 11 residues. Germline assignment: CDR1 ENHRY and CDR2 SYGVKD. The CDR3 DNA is TGTGCCATCAGTGCAAACTTGGAGCAGTACTTC. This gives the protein CAISANLEQYF.

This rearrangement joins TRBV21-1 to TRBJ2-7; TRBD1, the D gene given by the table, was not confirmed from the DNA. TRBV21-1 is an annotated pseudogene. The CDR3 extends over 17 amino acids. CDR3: CASSPTRNRGSSYEQYF. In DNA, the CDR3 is TGTGCCAGCAGCCCAACCAGAAACAGGGGAAGCTCCTACGAGCAGTACTTC.

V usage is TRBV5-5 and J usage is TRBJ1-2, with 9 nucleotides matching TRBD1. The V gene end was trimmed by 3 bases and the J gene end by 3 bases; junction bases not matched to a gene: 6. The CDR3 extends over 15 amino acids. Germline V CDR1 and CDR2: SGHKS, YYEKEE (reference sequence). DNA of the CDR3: TGTGCCAGCAGCTACCGGGACAGGGCCGACTATGGCTACACCTTC. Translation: CASSYRDRADYGYTF.

The chain's CDR3 is CASSKPGQGLYGYTF. CDR3 bases: TGTGCCAGCAGTAAGCCGGGACAGGGTCTTTATGGCTACACCTTC. This chain uses TRBV6-5 with TRBJ1-2; TRBD1 matches at 9 bases. The J segment lost 5 bases and the V segment lost 5 bases, leaving 9 bases of the junction unmatched. Germline V gene sequence: CDR1 MNHEY, CDR2 SVGAGI. The CDR3 has 15 residues.

The CDR3: CASKSGTGLWANVLTF. The CDR3 DNA reads as TGTGCCAGCAAATCCGGGACAGGTCTTTGGGCCAACGTCCTGACTTTC. The V and J genes are TRBV18 and TRBJ2-6, with 8 bases matching TRBD1. Germline V lookup: CDR1 KGHSH, CDR2 LQKENI. This CDR3 contains 16 residues. V shed 8 bases, J shed 5 bases, and the junction held 11 bases outside the gene matches. The full variable domain, rest sourced from reference TRBV18 and TRBJ2-6, is NAGVMQNPRHLVRRRGQEARLRCSPMKGHSHVYWYRQLPEEGLKFMVYLQKENIIDESGMPKERFSAEFPKEGPSILRIQQVVRGDSAAYFCASKSGTGLWANVLTFGAGSRLTVL.

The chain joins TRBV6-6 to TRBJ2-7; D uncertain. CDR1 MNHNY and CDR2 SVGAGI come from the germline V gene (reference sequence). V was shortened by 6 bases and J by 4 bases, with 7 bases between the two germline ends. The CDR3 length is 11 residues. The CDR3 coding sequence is TGTGCCAGCAGCCGGGTTTACGAGCAGTACTTC. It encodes CASSRVYEQYF.

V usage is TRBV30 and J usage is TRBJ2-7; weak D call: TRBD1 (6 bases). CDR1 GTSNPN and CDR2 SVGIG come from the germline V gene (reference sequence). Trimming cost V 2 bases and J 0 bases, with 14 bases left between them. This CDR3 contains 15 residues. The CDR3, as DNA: TGTGCCTGGAGTATTGGGACACGGGGCTCCTACGAGCAGTACTTC. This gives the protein CAWSIGTRGSYEQYF.

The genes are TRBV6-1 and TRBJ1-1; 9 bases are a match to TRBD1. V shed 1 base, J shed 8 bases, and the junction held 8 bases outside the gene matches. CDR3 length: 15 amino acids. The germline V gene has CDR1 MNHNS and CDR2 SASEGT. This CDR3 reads CASSEENRGPGEAFF. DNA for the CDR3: TGTGCCAGCAGTGAAGAGAACAGGGGGCCAGGAGAAGCTTTCTTT.

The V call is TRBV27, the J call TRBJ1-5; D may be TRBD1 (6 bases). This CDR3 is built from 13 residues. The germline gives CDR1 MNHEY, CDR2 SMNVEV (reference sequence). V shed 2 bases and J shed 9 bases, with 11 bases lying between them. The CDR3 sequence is CASSLLGAGPQHF. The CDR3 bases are TGTGCCAGCAGTTTACTGGGGGCTGGGCCCCAGCATTTT.

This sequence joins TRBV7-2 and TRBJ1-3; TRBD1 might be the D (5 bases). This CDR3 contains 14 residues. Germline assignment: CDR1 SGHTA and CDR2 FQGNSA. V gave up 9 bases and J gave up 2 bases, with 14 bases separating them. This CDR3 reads CARWGVIPGNTIYF. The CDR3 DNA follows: TGTGCCAGGTGGGGGGTCATCCCTGGAAACACCATATATTTT. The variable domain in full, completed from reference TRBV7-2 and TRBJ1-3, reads GAGVSQSPSNKVTEKGKDVELRCDPISGHTALYWYRQSLGQGLEFLIYFQGNSAPDKSGLPSDRFSAERTGGSVSTLTIQRTQQEDSAVYLCARWGVIPGNTIYFGEGSWLTVV.

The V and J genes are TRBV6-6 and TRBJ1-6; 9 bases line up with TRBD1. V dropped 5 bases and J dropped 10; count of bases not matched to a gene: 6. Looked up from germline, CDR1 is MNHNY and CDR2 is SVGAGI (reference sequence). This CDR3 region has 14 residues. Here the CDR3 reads CASSRTGDVSPLHF. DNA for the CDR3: TGTGCCAGCAGTCGGACAGGGGACGTGTCACCCCTCCACTTT.

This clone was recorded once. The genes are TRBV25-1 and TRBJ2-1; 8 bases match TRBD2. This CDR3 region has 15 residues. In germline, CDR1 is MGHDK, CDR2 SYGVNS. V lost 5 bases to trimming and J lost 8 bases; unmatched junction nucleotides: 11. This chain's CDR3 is CASSLRLARRDEQFF. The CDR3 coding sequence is TGTGCCAGCAGTTTGAGACTAGCGAGGCGGGATGAGCAGTTCTTC.

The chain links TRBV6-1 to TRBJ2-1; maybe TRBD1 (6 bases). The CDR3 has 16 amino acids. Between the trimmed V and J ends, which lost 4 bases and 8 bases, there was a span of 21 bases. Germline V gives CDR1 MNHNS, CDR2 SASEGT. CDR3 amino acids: CASSARDTMPPYEQFF. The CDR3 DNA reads TGTGCCAGCAGTGCCCGGGACACGATGCCGCCCTATGAGCAGTTCTTC.

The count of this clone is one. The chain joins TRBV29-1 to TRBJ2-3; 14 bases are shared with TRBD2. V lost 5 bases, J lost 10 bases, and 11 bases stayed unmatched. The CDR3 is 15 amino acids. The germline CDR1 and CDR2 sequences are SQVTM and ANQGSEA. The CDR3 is CSVTGTSGGGFAQYF. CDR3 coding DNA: TGCAGCGTTACCGGGACTAGCGGGGGAGGGTTTGCGCAGTATTTT.

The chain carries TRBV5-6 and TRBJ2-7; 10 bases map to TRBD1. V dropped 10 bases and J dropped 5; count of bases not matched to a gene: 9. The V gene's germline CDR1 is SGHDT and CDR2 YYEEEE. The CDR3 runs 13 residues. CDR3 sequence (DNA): TGTGCCGGAGAGACAGGGGGCACGCACGAGCAGTACTTC. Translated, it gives CAGETGGTHEQYF.

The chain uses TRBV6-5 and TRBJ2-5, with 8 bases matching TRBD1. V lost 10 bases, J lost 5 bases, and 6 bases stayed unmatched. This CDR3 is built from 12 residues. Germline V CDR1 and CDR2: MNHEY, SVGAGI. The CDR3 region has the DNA TGTGCCACCGCGGACAGGGTGGAGACCCAGTACTTC. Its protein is CATADRVETQYF.

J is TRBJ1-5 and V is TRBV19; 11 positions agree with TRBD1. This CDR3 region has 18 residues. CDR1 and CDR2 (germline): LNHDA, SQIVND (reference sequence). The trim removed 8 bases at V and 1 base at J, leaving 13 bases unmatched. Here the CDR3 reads CASSFRDRGSGSNQPQHF. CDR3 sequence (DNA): TGTGCCAGTTCCTTCCGGGACAGGGGGAGTGGGAGCAATCAGCCCCAGCATTTT. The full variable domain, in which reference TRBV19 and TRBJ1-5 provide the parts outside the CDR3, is DGGITQSPKYLFRKEGQNVTLSCEQNLNHDAMYWYRQDPGQGLRLIYYSQIVNDFQKGDIAEGYSVSREKKESFPLTVTSAQKNPTAFYLCASSFRDRGSGSNQPQHFGDGTRLSIL.

The DNA of the CDR3 is TGTGCCAGTAGCGGCGGACTCCAAGAGACCCAGTACTTC. Protein sequence: CASSGGLQETQYF. V gene TRBV19 combines with J gene TRBJ2-5; tentatively, D is TRBD2 (5 bases). V was pared by 6 bases and J by 1 base, with 9 bases between. This CDR3 comprises 13 residues. Germline CDR1 and CDR2: LNHDA and SQIVND (reference sequence).

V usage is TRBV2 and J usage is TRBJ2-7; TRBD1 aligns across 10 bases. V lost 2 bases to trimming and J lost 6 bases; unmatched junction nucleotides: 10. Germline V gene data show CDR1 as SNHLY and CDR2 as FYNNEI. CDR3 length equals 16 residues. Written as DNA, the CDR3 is TGTGCCAGCAGTGAAAGGGGCGGGACAGGGGCAGTCGAGCAGTACTTC. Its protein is CASSERGGTGAVEQYF.

CDR3 DNA: TGTGCCAGCTACCAGGGTTTTCGTGGCTACACCTTC. It translates to CASYQGFRGYTF. V is TRBV6-5 and J is TRBJ1-2, with a weak D call TRBD1 (5 bases). Trimming pared 8 bases from V and 7 bases from J, leaving 14 bases between. The CDR3 length is 12 residues. From germline, CDR1 is MNHEY and CDR2 SVGAGI.

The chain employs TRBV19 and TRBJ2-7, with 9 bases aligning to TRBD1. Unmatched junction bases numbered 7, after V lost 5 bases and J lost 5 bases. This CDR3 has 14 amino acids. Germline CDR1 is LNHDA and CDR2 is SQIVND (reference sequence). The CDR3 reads CASSSRDRVHEQYF. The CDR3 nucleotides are TGTGCCAGTAGTTCCCGGGACAGGGTCCACGAGCAGTACTTC.